This entry describes one TCR beta chain. Its antigen is undetermined. This sample is drawn from a study of T-cell reconstitution after alpha-beta-depleted transplantation in children. For TCRbeta, the library was prepared with unique molecular identifiers. Each CDR3 protein gets one entry after TCRdb re-called the PCR reads with MiXCR. The table shows 700,000 to 850,000 distinct CDR3 sequences, with 15% to 20% occurring only once. In germline, CDR1 is SNHLY, CDR2 FYNNEI. The CDR3 totals 17 residues. V shed 0 bases, J shed 7 bases, and the junction held 11 bases outside the gene matches. Overall study findings and caveats: About two months after transplant, alpha-beta T cells reportedly came from several hundred expanded graft clones. By one year post-transplant, T-cell counts and diversity largely arose from T cells that were newly produced.

The rearrangement uses TRBV2 and TRBJ2-7; TRBD2 matches at 11 bases. The material was PBMCs, mostly from graft donor cells, obtained 360 days after TCRalphabeta/CD19-depleted stem cell transplant. The receptor comes from a male patient between 10 and 17 years old who had a stem cell transplant for acute lymphoblastic leukemia, so the T cells may come from the graft donor. CDR3 loop: CASSEAELLAGVSEQYF. Here the CDR3 DNA reads TGTGCCAGCAGTGAAGCAGAGTTACTAGCGGGAGTTTCTGAGCAGTACTTC.